The 15 T cell receptor beta chains in this list originate from one sample, sequenced in a study of T cells and Merkel cell carcinoma outcomes. Sequencing was performed with immunoSEQ multiplex PCR; in TCRdb, only in-frame clones are kept and a portion is missing. The table shows over 2,000 clones, with about 88% occurring only once. The specimen sequenced was tumor tissue from Merkel cell carcinoma. The source is a human donor with Merkel cell carcinoma.

The chain couples TRBV28 to TRBJ1-2; 8 bases map to TRBD1. V dropped 3 bases and J dropped 4; count of bases not matched to a gene: 10. Germline CDR1 MDHEN, CDR2 SYDVKM. The CDR3 sequence is 16 residues long. This chain's CDR3 is CASSFQGAGGLYGYTF. The CDR3 DNA reads TGTGCCAGCAGTTTCCAGGGGGCAGGCGGCCTCTATGGCTACACCTTC.

This clone came up once. V gene TRBV7-3 combines with J gene TRBJ2-7; TRBD1 matches at 7 bases. Germline values: CDR1 SGHTA, CDR2 FQGTGA. CDR3 length equals 15 residues. The ends lost 5 bases at V and 3 bases at J; junction bases unmatched: 10. CDR3 DNA sequence: TGTGCCAGCAGCCCTACCTCGACAGGGAACTACGAGCAGTACTTC. As protein: CASSPTSTGNYEQYF.

J is TRBJ2-1 and V is TRBV7-3, with 8 bases aligning to TRBD2. Trimming removed 5 bases from V and 8 bases from J; junction bases left unmatched: 14. The CDR3 runs to 16 residues. CDR1 is SGHTA and CDR2 is FQGTGA in the germline V gene. As DNA, the CDR3 is TGTGCCAGCAGCCCCCAAGCGGGAGTCTCCTGGGATGAGCAGTTCTTC. This gives the protein CASSPQAGVSWDEQFF.

The chain employs TRBV9 and TRBJ1-2; 11 positions agree with TRBD1. The CDR3 is made up of 15 amino acids. The V segment lost 4 bases and the J segment 7 bases; nucleotides outside the gene matches: 9. Germline V gene data show CDR1 as SGDLS and CDR2 as YYNGEE. The CDR3 spells CASSPSLGQGAGYTF. The CDR3 DNA reads TGTGCCAGCAGCCCAAGCTTAGGACAGGGGGCTGGCTACACCTTC.

This chain links TRBV6-1 with TRBJ2-7, with D uncertain. Looked up from germline, CDR1 is MNHNS and CDR2 is SASEGT. CDR3 length equals 11 residues. Trimming took off 6 bases at V and 3 bases at J, with 6 bases between the two ends. This CDR3 reads CASRTNYEQYF. The DNA for the CDR3 is TGTGCCAGCAGGACAAACTACGAGCAGTACTTC.

The gene calls are TRBV5-1 and TRBJ2-1; tentatively, D is TRBD2 (7 bases). The V end lost 4 bases, the J end lost 7 bases, and 9 bases lay between the germline ends. Germline lookup yields CDR1 SGHRS and CDR2 YFSETQ. CDR3 length equals 12 residues. CDR3 bases: TGCGCCAGCAGCGGGGGGGCGAATGAGCAGTTCTTC. It is translated as CASSGGANEQFF.

This chain joins TRBV4-2 and TRBJ1-3; TRBD1 matches at 10 bases. This CDR3 is 16 amino acids long. With 3 bases clipped from V and 3 bases from J, the junction kept 5 bases outside the gene matches. Germline V lookup: CDR1 LGHNA, CDR2 YNFKEQ. CDR3 protein: CASSQTGTGVGNTIYF. As DNA, the CDR3 is TGTGCCAGCAGCCAGACCGGGACAGGGGTTGGAAACACCATATATTTT.

The chain uses TRBV29-1 and TRBJ2-1; D tentatively reads TRBD1 or TRBD2 (6 bases each). V gave up 3 bases and J gave up 10 bases, with 16 bases separating them. CDR1 SQVTM and CDR2 ANQGSEA come from the germline V gene. This CDR3 contains 13 residues. CDR3 sequence reads: CSVDRGVVGEQFF. The CDR3 nucleotides are TGCAGCGTTGATAGGGGGGTAGTAGGCGAGCAGTTCTTC.

The V and J genes are TRBV9 and TRBJ2-3, with D tentatively TRBD1 or TRBD2 (7 bases each). The CDR3 runs 15 residues. Trimming took off 4 bases at V and 0 bases at J, with 12 bases between the two ends. Per germline, CDR1 SGDLS and CDR2 YYNGEE. This CDR3 reads CASSTRGGSTDTQYF. The DNA of the CDR3 is TGTGCCAGCAGCACCAGGGGGGGAAGCACAGATACGCAGTATTTT.

The chain has TRBV13 and TRBJ2-3, with TRBD2 matching 12 bases. The V and J ends lost 5 bases and 5 bases, in that order; junction bases with no gene match: 11. This CDR3 region has 17 residues. CDR1 PRHDT and CDR2 FYEKMQ come from the germline V gene (reference sequence). CDR3 protein: CASSPALAGGLEDTQYF. Here the CDR3 DNA reads TGTGCCAGCAGCCCCGCCCTAGCGGGGGGGCTTGAAGATACGCAGTATTTT.

The J gene is TRBJ2-2, the V gene TRBV5-1; the match to TRBD1 covers 7 bases. V gave up 4 bases and J gave up 0 bases; unmatched junction bases: 6. The CDR3 has 16 amino acids. Germline CDR1 is SGHRS and CDR2 is YFSETQ. CDR3 in DNA: TGCGCCAGCAGCCCTTGGGACAGCGCGAACACCGGGGAGCTGTTTTTT. This sequence encodes CASSPWDSANTGELFF.

This clone has only one observation. The chain recombines TRBV18 with TRBJ2-7; 9 bases are shared with TRBD2. This CDR3 has 15 amino acids. CDR1 KGHSH and CDR2 LQKENI come from the germline V gene. V lost 6 bases to trimming and J lost 4 bases; unmatched junction nucleotides: 10. CDR3 sequence (DNA): TGTGCCAGCTCGACGAATAGCGGGGGCAGGTACGAGCAGTACTTC. Its translation is CASSTNSGGRYEQYF.

Turning to this clone: Other DNA sequences in this specimen translate into the identical CDR3. V gene TRBV6-5 combines with J gene TRBJ1-3; D is ambiguous. The CDR3 covers 15 residues. V was pared by 0 bases and J by 13 bases, with 19 bases between. The V gene's germline CDR1 is MNHEY and CDR2 SVGAGI. Here the CDR3 DNA reads TGTGCCAGCAGTTACTCGAGAGGGCCTGGAAATACTATATATTTT. Protein: CASSYSRGPGNTIYF.

V is TRBV30 and J is TRBJ1-1, with D unclear. Trimming cost V 0 bases and J 2 bases, with 4 bases left between them. This CDR3 is 12 amino acids long. In germline, CDR1 is GTSNPN, CDR2 SVGIG (reference sequence). The CDR3 sequence is CAWSVANTEAFF. In nucleotides, the CDR3 is TGTGCCTGGAGTGTAGCCAACACTGAAGCTTTCTTT.

The rearrangement uses TRBV27 and TRBJ1-5, with TRBD1 identical over 7 bases. J gave up 2 bases and V 4 bases, and 5 bases lay outside the gene matches. The CDR3 loop spans 15 amino acids. Germline loops: CDR1 MNHEY, CDR2 SMNVEV (reference sequence). CDR3 sequence (DNA): TGTGCCAGCAGTTACAGGGGTGTCGGCAATCAGCCCCAGCATTTT. Protein: CASSYRGVGNQPQHF.